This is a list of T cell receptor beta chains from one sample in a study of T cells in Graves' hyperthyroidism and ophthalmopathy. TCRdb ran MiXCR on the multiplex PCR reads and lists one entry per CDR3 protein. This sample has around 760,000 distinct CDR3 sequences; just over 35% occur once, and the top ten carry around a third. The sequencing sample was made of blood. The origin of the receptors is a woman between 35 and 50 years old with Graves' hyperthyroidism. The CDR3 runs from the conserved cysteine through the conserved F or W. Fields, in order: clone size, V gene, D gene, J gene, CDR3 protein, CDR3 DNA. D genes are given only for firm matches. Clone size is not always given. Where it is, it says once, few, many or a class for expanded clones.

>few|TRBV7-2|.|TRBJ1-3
CASSLARLLGSRGDTIYF
TGTGCCAGCAGCTTAGCCCGGCTATTAGGGTCTAGGGGGGACACCATATATTTT
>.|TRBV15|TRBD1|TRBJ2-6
CATSRGDRVSSGANVLTF
TGTGCCACCAGCAGAGGTGACAGGGTTAGCTCTGGGGCCAACGTCCTGACTTTC
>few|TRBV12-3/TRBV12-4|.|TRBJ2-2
CASSVKGGRTGELFF
TGTGCCAGCAGCGTCAAGGGGGGTCGGACCGGGGAGCTGTTTTTT
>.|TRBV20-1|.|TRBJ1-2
CSASPGTVYGYTF
TGCAGTGCCTCACCCGGGACCGTCTATGGCTACACCTTC
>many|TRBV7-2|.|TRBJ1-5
CASSQGMGQPQHF
TGTGCCAGCAGCCAGGGGATGGGTCAGCCCCAGCATTTT
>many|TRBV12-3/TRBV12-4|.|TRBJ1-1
CATQPGALMNTEAFF
TGTGCCACCCAACCCGGGGCTCTCATGAACACTGAAGCTTTCTTT
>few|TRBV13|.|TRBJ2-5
CASSLVWPHGTQYF
TGTGCCAGCAGCTTAGTCTGGCCCCATGGGACCCAGTACTTC
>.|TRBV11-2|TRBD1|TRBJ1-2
CASSLVRDRDGYTF
TGTGCCAGCAGCTTAGTCCGGGACAGGGACGGCTACACCTTC
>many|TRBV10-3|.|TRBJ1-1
CAISDRIERNTEAFF
TGTGCCATCAGTGATAGGATAGAGCGTAACACTGAAGCTTTCTTT
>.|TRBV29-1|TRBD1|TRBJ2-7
CSWVTGGPTYEQYF
TGCAGCTGGGTGACAGGGGGCCCAACCTACGAGCAGTACTTC
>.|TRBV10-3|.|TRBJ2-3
CAIRITDTQYF
TGTGCCATCAGGATTACAGATACGCAGTATTTT
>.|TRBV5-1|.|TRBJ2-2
CASSLGGSSEHRELFF
TGCGCCAGCAGCTTGGGAGGGTCGTCAGAACACCGGGAGCTGTTTTTT
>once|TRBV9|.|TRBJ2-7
CASSVAGAVDEQYF
TGTGCCAGCAGCGTAGCGGGGGCTGTTGACGAGCAGTACTTC
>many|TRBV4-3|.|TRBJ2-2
CASSQFENTGELFF
TGCGCCAGCAGCCAATTCGAGAACACCGGGGAGCTGTTTTTT
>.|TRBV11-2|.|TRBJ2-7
CASSQPGSYEQYF
TGTGCCAGCAGCCAACCAGGGTCCTACGAGCAGTACTTC
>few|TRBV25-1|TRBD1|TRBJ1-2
CASSATGGLGYGYTF
TGTGCCAGCAGTGCGACAGGGGGCTTGGGCTATGGCTACACCTTC
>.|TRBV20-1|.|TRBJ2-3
CSARDQRGSTDTQYF
TGCAGTGCTAGAGATCAAAGGGGTAGCACAGATACGCAGTATTTT
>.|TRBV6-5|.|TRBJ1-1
CASSYSGGQGAEAFF
TGTGCCAGCAGTTACTCAGGGGGACAAGGAGCTGAAGCTTTCTTT
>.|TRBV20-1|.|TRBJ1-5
CSAPGGGIRGPQHF
TGCAGTGCACCCGGGGGGGGGATCCGGGGGCCCCAGCATTTT
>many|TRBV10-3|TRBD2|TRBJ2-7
CAISTIDRGTSGDIYEQYF
TGTGCCATCAGTACTATAGACAGGGGTACTAGCGGGGATATCTACGAGCAGTACTTC
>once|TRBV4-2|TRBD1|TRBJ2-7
CASSPTTGGEQYF
TGTGCCAGCAGCCCCACGACAGGGGGAGAGCAGTACTTC
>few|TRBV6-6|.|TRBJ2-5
CASRQPAEGTQYF
TGTGCCAGCAGACAGCCAGCCGAGGGGACCCAGTACTTC
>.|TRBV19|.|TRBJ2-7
CASSHDSIGQYF
TGTGCCAGTAGCCACGACAGTATTGGGCAGTACTTC
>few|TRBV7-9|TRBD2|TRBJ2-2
CASSPLERGSNTGELFF
TGTGCCAGCAGCCCACTTGAGCGGGGATCGAACACCGGGGAGCTGTTTTTT
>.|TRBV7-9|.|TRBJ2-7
CASSHLGTSSYEQYF
TGCGCCAGCAGCCATCTCGGAACTAGCTCCTACGAGCAGTACTTC
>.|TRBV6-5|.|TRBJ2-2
CASSSPRGRGTGELFF
TGTGCCAGCAGCTCTCCCCGGGGGCGCGGCACCGGGGAGCTGTTTTTT
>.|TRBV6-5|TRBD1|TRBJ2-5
CASSYSWDRGSETQYF
TGTGCCAGCAGTTACTCTTGGGACAGGGGTAGTGAGACCCAGTACTTC
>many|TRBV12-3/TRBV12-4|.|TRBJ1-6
CASSTYREYNSPLHF
TGTGCCAGCAGTACCTACAGGGAATATAATTCACCCCTCCACTTT